The 28 T cell receptor beta chains reported below all come from one sample, sequenced in a study of blood T cell repertoires in COVID-19. Sequencing used immunoSEQ multiplex PCR; TCRdb keeps in-frame clones, though not all of them. Of 130,000 to 150,000 clones in the sample, around 85% are singletons; the top ten hold approximately 8.4%. The source material was PBMCs or T cells enriched from blood (not recorded which). Every receptor here comes from a man aged 45-65 years who had recovered from COVID-19.

The chain combines TRBV15 with TRBJ1-4; 9 bases are a match to TRBD1. CDR3 length: 14 amino acids. CDR1 is LNHNV, CDR2 YYDKDF, per germline (reference sequence). V lost 5 bases, J lost 5 bases, and 3 bases stayed unmatched. CDR3 DNA: TGTGCCACCAGCCCAGACAGGGGGAATGAAAAACTGTTTTTT. Translated: CATSPDRGNEKLFF.

This clone came up once. Additional DNA sequences in this sample encode the identical CDR3. The rearrangement links TRBV6-5 to TRBJ1-6; a weak D match, TRBD1 (5 bases). Looked up from germline, CDR1 is MNHEY and CDR2 is SVGAGI. The CDR3 consists of 15 residues. The V end lost 0 bases, the J end lost 5 bases, and 8 bases lay between the germline ends. The CDR3 is CASSYSGGDNSPLHF. DNA for the CDR3: TGTGCCAGCAGTTACTCGGGAGGGGATAATTCACCCCTCCACTTT.

This clone was detected only once. J is TRBJ2-1 and V is TRBV27, with D perhaps matching TRBD1 (5 bases). V gave up 7 bases and J gave up 7 bases, with 20 bases separating them. The CDR3 spans 15 residues. Germline CDR1 MNHEY, CDR2 SMNVEV (reference sequence). The CDR3 region is CASIPTWWGTNEQFF. The CDR3 coding sequence is TGTGCCAGCATCCCTACTTGGTGGGGCACGAATGAGCAGTTCTTC.

CDR3 sequence reads: CASSSGQFNEKLFF. The CDR3 DNA reads as TGTGCCAGCAGTTCGGGACAGTTTAATGAAAAACTGTTTTTT. This rearrangement joins TRBV6-5 to TRBJ1-4; 7 bases line up with TRBD1. The germline CDR1 and CDR2 sequences are MNHEY and SVGAGI. V lost 4 bases and J lost 4; bases outside the gene matches: 3. This CDR3 contains 14 residues.

V and J are TRBV4-3 and TRBJ2-3; D might be TRBD2 (7 bases). This CDR3 has 17 amino acids. Germline values: CDR1 LGHNA, CDR2 YSLEER. V was clipped by 2 bases and J by 0 bases, with 15 bases between them. The CDR3 DNA reads as TGCGCCAGCAGCCAAAGGGGGAGGGGGGGTAGCACAGATACGCAGTATTTT. This encodes CASSQRGRGGSTDTQYF.

The gene calls are TRBV5-5 and TRBJ1-2, with a possible D match to TRBD1 (5 bases). Germline V gene sequence: CDR1 SGHKS, CDR2 YYEKEE (reference sequence). CDR3 size: 14 residues. Trimming shortened V by 9 bases and J by 0 bases, and 15 bases separated the two germline ends. DNA of the CDR3: TGTGCCACCAAATGGGGGGAGGCTAACTATGGCTACACCTTC. Protein: CATKWGEANYGYTF.

This chain connects TRBV7-2 to TRBJ2-7, with 9 bases identical to TRBD1. The CDR3 has 14 amino acids. In germline, CDR1 is SGHTA, CDR2 FQGNSA. The V segment lost 6 bases and the J segment 4 bases; nucleotides outside the gene matches: 7. The CDR3 sequence: CASRLGTGPYEQYF. The CDR3 DNA reads as TGTGCCAGCAGACTCGGGACAGGGCCATACGAGCAGTACTTC.

The chain links TRBV7-2 to TRBJ2-5; 13 nucleotides match TRBD2. This CDR3 is built from 17 residues. Trimming took 1 base from V and 2 from J; bases not matched to a gene: 4. CDR1 is SGHTA, CDR2 FQGNSA, per germline. The CDR3 spells CASSLGLAGGDQETQYF. CDR3 bases: TGTGCCAGCAGCTTAGGACTAGCGGGGGGCGATCAAGAGACCCAGTACTTC.

V gene TRBV18 combines with J gene TRBJ1-1, with a possible D match to TRBD1 (6 bases). Trimming stripped 2 bases from V and 0 bases from J, with 19 bases between. The CDR3 has 18 residues. The germline V gene encodes CDR1 KGHSH and CDR2 LQKENI. CDR3 DNA sequence: TGTGCCAGCTCACCAATCGAACAGGGCGGTGCCATGAACACTGAAGCTTTCTTT. Translating gives CASSPIEQGGAMNTEAFF.

The rearrangement links TRBV11-2 to TRBJ2-7; 11 bases agree with TRBD2. The CDR3 covers 16 residues. The germline V gene has CDR1 SGHAT and CDR2 FQNNGV. The trim removed 5 bases at V and 2 bases at J, leaving 8 bases unmatched. This chain's CDR3 is CASSHEGLAVAYEQYF. The CDR3 DNA follows: TGTGCCAGCAGCCACGAGGGACTAGCGGTGGCCTACGAGCAGTACTTC.

The chain recombines TRBV6-4 with TRBJ2-1; 12 positions match TRBD2. This CDR3 has 15 residues. CDR1 is MRHNA and CDR2 is SNTAGT in the germline V gene. Trimming removed 6 bases from V and 9 bases from J; junction bases left unmatched: 9. The CDR3 loop is CASSETSGGRSEQFF. The CDR3, as DNA: TGTGCCAGCAGCGAAACTAGCGGGGGGAGGAGTGAGCAGTTCTTC.

This chain links TRBV12-5 with TRBJ1-5, with 7 positions matching TRBD1. V was pared by 8 bases and J by 7 bases, with 8 bases of the junction left unmatched. The germline gives CDR1 LGHNT, CDR2 FRNRAP. This CDR3 is built from 13 residues. The CDR3 DNA reads TGTGCTAGTTCCCTACAGGGGAACCAGCCCCAGCATTTT. Its translation is CASSLQGNQPQHF.

This chain links TRBV5-8 with TRBJ2-5; 13 bases are a match to TRBD2. V lost 1 base to trimming and J lost 7 bases; unmatched junction nucleotides: 7. The germline gives CDR1 SGHTS, CDR2 YDEGEE. The CDR3 sequence is 16 residues long. This CDR3 is CASSLKTSGGLPTQYF. The CDR3 DNA is TGTGCCAGCAGCTTGAAGACTAGCGGGGGGCTTCCGACCCAGTACTTC.

The chain recombines TRBV12-3 or TRBV12-4 with TRBJ1-4; 7 bases are a match to TRBD1. The CDR3 is 12 residues long. V was clipped by 9 bases and J by 8 bases; unmatched bases: 6. CDR3 DNA sequence: TGTGCCAGTTCGACAGGGATGGAAAAACTGTTTTTT. Its protein product is CASSTGMEKLFF.

The gene calls are TRBV4-3 and TRBJ1-4; D is unclear. V was pared by 1 base and J by 8 bases, with 11 bases between. CDR1 and CDR2 from the germline V gene are LGHNA and YSLEER. The CDR3 extends over 14 amino acids. The CDR3, as DNA: TGCGCCAGCAGCCAAGGGAGGGTGAAGGAAAAACTGTTTTTT. This gives the protein CASSQGRVKEKLFF.

The V call is TRBV4-3, the J call TRBJ2-1; 13 bases agree with TRBD2. This CDR3 region has 15 residues. Germline CDR1 and CDR2: LGHNA and YSLEER. The trim removed 4 bases at V and 7 bases at J, leaving 4 bases unmatched. CDR3 amino acids: CASSPGLAGVNEQFF. For the CDR3, the DNA is TGCGCCAGCAGCCCCGGACTAGCGGGGGTGAATGAGCAGTTCTTC.

This clone was counted a single time. J is TRBJ2-7 and V is TRBV12-3 or TRBV12-4; 8 bases fit TRBD1. The V gene end was trimmed by 5 bases and the J gene end by 7 bases; junction bases not matched to a gene: 4. CDR3 length: 12 amino acids. CDR3 loop: CASSRDRWEQYF. The CDR3 DNA reads TGTGCCAGCAGTAGGGACAGGTGGGAGCAGTACTTC.

The rearrangement joins TRBV7-9 to TRBJ2-1, with a possible D match to TRBD2 (5 bases). CDR3 length: 17 amino acids. V was cut by 3 bases and J by 1 base, with 16 bases left in between. Germline V CDR1 and CDR2: SEHNR, FQNEAQ (reference sequence). CDR3 DNA sequence: TGTGCCAGCAGCTTTACTACGGGATTAGCTTCCTACAATGAGCAGTTCTTC. It is translated as CASSFTTGLASYNEQFF.

V gene TRBV7-8 combines with J gene TRBJ1-1; tentatively, D is TRBD1 (6 bases). The CDR3 contains 15 residues. V shed 5 bases and J shed 0 bases, with 13 bases lying between them. Germline-derived CDR1 and CDR2 are SGHVS and FQNEAQ. CDR3 sequence: CASSRTGFMNTEAFF. The CDR3 bases are TGTGCCAGCAGCCGTACAGGGTTTATGAACACTGAAGCTTTCTTT.

The gene calls are TRBV7-3 and TRBJ2-1; D gene uncertain. Germline-derived CDR1 and CDR2 are SGHTA and FQGTGA. Deletions cut 4 bases from V and 2 bases from J, with 6 bases between. The CDR3 contains 13 residues. DNA for the CDR3: TGTGCCAGCAGCTCCTCCCCCTACAATGAGCAGTTCTTC. Protein sequence: CASSSSPYNEQFF. The full variable domain, with the rest looked up from reference TRBV7-3 and TRBJ2-1, is GAGVSQTPSNKVTEKGKYVELRCDPISGHTALYWYRQSLGQGPEFLIYFQGTGAADDSGLPNDRFFAVRPEGSVSTLKIQRTERGDSAVYLCASSSSPYNEQFFGPGTRLTVL.

This clone was detected only a few times. The chain uses TRBV5-1 and TRBJ2-5, with D possibly being TRBD1 (6 bases). Looked up from germline, CDR1 is SGHRS and CDR2 is YFSETQ. The CDR3 consists of 13 residues. Trimming left V 4 bases short and J 0 bases short, with 7 bases between. The CDR3 region is CASSQGYQETQYF. The CDR3 bases are TGCGCCAGCAGCCAGGGGTACCAAGAGACCCAGTACTTC.

The V and J genes are TRBV7-5 and TRBJ2-5; TRBD2 is the table's D call, not checked against the DNA. TRBV7-5 is a documented pseudogene. CDR3 length: 18 amino acids. The CDR3 DNA reads TGTGCCAGAAGCTTAATAGGGACTAGCGGGCCGGGTCAAGAGACCCAGTACTTC. Translation: CARSLIGTSGPGQETQYF.

V and J are TRBV9 and TRBJ2-5, with D tentatively TRBD2 (7 bases). V was trimmed by 4 bases and J by 1 base, leaving 14 bases between them. The CDR3 spans 15 residues. CDR1 is SGDLS and CDR2 is YYNGEE in the germline V gene. The DNA of the CDR3 is TGTGCCAGCAGCCTGGGAGGGGGGTCCCAAGAGACCCAGTACTTC. Translating gives CASSLGGGSQETQYF.

The rearrangement joins TRBV2 to TRBJ1-3; D gene unclear. The germline gives CDR1 SNHLY, CDR2 FYNNEI. CDR3 length: 17 amino acids. V was shortened by 2 bases and J by 4 bases, with 18 bases between the two germline ends. The CDR3 sequence: CASSESGPFTTGNTIYF. CDR3 sequence (DNA): TGTGCCAGCAGTGAATCTGGCCCCTTTACAACCGGAAACACCATATATTTT.

The V call is TRBV7-2, the J call TRBJ1-5; 9 bases align to TRBD1. Germline CDR1 and CDR2: SGHTA and FQGNSA. This CDR3 is 15 amino acids long. J gave up 2 bases and V 5 bases, and 4 bases lay outside the gene matches. This CDR3 reads CASSNDRGGNQPQHF. The CDR3 DNA is TGTGCCAGCAGCAATGACAGGGGGGGCAATCAGCCCCAGCATTTT.

This clone counts as medium-sized (0.01 to 0.1%). This chain uses TRBV7-6 with TRBJ2-7, with D perhaps TRBD2 (6 bases). Germline values: CDR1 SGHVS, CDR2 FNYEAQ. Trimming took off 1 base at V and 0 bases at J, with 10 bases between the two ends. CDR3 size: 15 residues. The CDR3 DNA follows: TGTGCCAGCAGCTTAGGGGGGGACCCCTCCTACGAGCAGTACTTC. Its protein product is CASSLGGDPSYEQYF.

The chain couples TRBV7-9 to TRBJ1-4; weak D call: TRBD1 (5 bases). There are 15 residues in the CDR3. Trimming removed 0 bases from V and 5 bases from J, with 10 bases in between. From germline, CDR1 is SEHNR and CDR2 FQNEAQ (reference sequence). As DNA, the CDR3 is TGTGCCAGCAGCTTAGCGGGGCAGGCGAATGAAAAACTGTTTTTT. It encodes CASSLAGQANEKLFF.

CDR3 amino acids: CASSIGRGNIQYF. The CDR3 DNA reads as TGTGCCAGTAGTATTGGTCGAGGGAACATTCAGTACTTC. The chain combines TRBV19 with TRBJ2-4, with a weak D call TRBD2 (5 bases). CDR3 length: 13 residues. CDR1 LNHDA and CDR2 SQIVND come from the germline V gene (reference sequence). V lost 3 bases and J lost 7, with 10 bases in between.